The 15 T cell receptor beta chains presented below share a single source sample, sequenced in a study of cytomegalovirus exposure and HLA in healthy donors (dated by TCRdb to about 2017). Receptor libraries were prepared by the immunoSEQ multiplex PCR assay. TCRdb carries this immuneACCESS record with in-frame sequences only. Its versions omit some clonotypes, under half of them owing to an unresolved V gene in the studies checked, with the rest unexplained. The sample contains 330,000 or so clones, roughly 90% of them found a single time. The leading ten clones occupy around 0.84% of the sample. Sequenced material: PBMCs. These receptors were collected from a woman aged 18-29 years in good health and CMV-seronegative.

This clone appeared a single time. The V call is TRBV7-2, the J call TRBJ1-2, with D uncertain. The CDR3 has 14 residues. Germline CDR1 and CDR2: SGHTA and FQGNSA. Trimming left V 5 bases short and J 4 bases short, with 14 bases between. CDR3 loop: CASSPQGVPYGYTF. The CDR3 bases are TGTGCCAGCAGCCCGCAAGGAGTACCCTATGGCTACACCTTC.

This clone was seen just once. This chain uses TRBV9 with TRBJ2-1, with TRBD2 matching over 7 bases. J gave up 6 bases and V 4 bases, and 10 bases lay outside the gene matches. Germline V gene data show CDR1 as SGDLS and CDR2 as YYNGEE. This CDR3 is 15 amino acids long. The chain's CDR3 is CASSPREFRGNEQFF. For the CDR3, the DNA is TGTGCCAGCAGCCCGCGGGAGTTTAGGGGCAATGAGCAGTTCTTC. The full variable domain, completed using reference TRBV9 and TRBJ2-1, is DSGVTQTPKHLITATGQRVTLRCSPRSGDLSVYWYQQSLDQGLQFLIQYYNGEERAKGNILERFSAQQFPDLHSELNLSSLELGDSALYFCASSPREFRGNEQFFGPGTRLTVL.

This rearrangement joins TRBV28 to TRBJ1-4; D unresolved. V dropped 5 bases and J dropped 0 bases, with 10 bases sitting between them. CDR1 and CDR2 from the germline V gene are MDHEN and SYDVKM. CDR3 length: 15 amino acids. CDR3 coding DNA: TGTGCCAGCAGTCGATCGGTGGCAACTAATGAAAAACTGTTTTTT. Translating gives CASSRSVATNEKLFF.

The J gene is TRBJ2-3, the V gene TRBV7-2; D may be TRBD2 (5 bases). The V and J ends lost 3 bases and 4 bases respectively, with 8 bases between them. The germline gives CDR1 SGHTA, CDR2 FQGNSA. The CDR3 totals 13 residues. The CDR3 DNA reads TGTGCCAGCAGCTTCTCGGGGTCAGATACGCAGTATTTT. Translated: CASSFSGSDTQYF.

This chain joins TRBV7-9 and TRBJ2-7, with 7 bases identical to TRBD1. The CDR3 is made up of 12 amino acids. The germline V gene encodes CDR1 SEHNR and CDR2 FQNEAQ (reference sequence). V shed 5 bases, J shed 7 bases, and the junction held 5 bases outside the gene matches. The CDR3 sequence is CASSEGATEQYF. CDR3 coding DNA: TGTGCCAGCAGCGAGGGGGCTACGGAGCAGTACTTC.

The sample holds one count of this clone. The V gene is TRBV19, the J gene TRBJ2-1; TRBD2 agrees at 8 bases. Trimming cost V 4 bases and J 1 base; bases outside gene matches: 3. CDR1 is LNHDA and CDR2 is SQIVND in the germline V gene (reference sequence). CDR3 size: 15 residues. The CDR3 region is CASSKLAGSYNEQFF. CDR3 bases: TGTGCCAGTAGTAAGCTAGCGGGTTCCTACAATGAGCAGTTCTTC.

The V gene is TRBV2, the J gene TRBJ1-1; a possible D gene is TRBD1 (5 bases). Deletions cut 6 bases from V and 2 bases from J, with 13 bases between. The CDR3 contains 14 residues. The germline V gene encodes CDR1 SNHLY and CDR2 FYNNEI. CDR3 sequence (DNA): TGTGCCAGCAGGGTTTTGGGGGGAAACACTGAAGCTTTCTTT. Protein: CASRVLGGNTEAFF.

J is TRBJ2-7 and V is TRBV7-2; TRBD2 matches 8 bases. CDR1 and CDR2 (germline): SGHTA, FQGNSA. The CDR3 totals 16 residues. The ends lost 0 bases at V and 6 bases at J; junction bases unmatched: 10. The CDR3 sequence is CASSLALTGGGSEQYF. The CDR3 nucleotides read TGTGCCAGCAGCTTAGCGCTTACCGGCGGGGGGAGCGAGCAGTACTTC.

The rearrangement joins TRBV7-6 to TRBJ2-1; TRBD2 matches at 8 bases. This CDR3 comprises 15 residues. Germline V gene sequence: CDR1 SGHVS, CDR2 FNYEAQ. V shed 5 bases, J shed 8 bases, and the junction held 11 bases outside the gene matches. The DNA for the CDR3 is TGTGCCAGCAGCATCCGGGACGGGGGGGTCGATGAGCAGTTCTTC. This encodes CASSIRDGGVDEQFF.

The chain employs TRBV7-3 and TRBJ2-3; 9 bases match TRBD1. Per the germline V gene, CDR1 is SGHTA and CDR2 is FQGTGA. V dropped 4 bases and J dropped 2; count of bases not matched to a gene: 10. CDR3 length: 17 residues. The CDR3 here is CASSSNPGTGNTDTQYF. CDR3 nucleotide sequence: TGTGCCAGCAGCTCGAACCCCGGGACAGGGAACACAGATACGCAGTATTTT.

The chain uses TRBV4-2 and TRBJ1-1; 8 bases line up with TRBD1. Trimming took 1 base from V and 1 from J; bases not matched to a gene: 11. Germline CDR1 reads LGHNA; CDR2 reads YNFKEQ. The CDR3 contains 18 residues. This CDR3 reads CASSQVTGGSVRNTEAFF. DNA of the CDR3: TGTGCCAGCAGCCAAGTAACAGGGGGATCAGTCAGGAACACTGAAGCTTTCTTT.

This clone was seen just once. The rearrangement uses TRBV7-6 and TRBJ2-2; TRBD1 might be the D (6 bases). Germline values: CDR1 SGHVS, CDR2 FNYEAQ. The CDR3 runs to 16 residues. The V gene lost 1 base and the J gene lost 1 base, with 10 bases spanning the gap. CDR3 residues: CASSLDQGMNTGELFF. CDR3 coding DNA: TGTGCCAGCAGCTTAGATCAGGGGATGAACACCGGGGAGCTGTTTTTT.

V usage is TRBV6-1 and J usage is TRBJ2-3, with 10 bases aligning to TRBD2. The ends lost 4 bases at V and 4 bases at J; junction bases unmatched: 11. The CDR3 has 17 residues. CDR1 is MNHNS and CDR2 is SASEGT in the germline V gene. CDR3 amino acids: CASSAAAAGGPADTQYF. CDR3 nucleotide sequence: TGTGCCAGCAGTGCGGCCGCAGCGGGAGGGCCCGCAGATACGCAGTATTTT.

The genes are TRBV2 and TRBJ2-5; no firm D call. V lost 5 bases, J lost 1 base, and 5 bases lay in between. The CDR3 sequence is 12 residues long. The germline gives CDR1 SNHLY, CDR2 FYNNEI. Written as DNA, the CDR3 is TGTGCCAGCAGTTACACCCAAGAGACCCAGTACTTC. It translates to CASSYTQETQYF.

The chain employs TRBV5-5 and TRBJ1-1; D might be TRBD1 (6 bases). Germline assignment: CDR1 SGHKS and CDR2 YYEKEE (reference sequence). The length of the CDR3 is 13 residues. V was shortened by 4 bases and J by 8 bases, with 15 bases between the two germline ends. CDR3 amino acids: CASSLETGTEAFF. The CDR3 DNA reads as TGTGCCAGCAGCCTGGAAACCGGGACAGAAGCTTTCTTT.